This T cell receptor beta chain appears in the sequencing data of a study of tumor-infiltrating lymphocytes in primary liver carcinoma. Using a constant-region primer together with ProtoScript II reverse transcriptase, TCR beta cDNA was made from about 490 ng of total RNA. Sequencing libraries for TCR beta derived from three nested multiplex PCR rounds that used slightly modified ARM-PCR. The study ran its first two PCR rounds for approximately 10 cycles each, using TRBV1-TRBV30 forward primers and a C-beta reverse primer. Using its own MiXCR run on the multiplex PCR reads, TCRdb lists one record per CDR3 protein. The sample has 310,000 or so distinct CDR3 sequences; approximately 58% are singletons. General observations from the study: Blood fell significantly below tumors in its top-250-clone fraction (p = 0.039).

The V end was cut by 1 base, the J end by 2 bases, with 11 bases between. Germline-derived CDR1 and CDR2 are MNHNY and SVGAGI (reference sequence). The CDR3 covers 15 residues. This clonotype was observed many times. Its cognate antigen is unknown. The researchers obtained blood RNA from unsorted whole blood and also extracted germline DNA. No treatment had been given to the patients, who were chronically infected with HBV. The chain joins TRBV6-6 to TRBJ1-1; D possibly corresponds to TRBD1 (5 bases). The specimen was peripheral blood. The source is a young woman with primary liver carcinoma and hepatitis B virus infection. CDR3 bases: TGTGCCAGCAGTTACTTCATGACAGTAAACACTGAAGCTTTCTTT. Its protein is CASSYFMTVNTEAFF.